The T cell receptor beta chain described here comes from a study of shared clonotypes between healthy human individuals. It was across several immunoSEQ plates that each subset's genomic DNA was evenly split. TCRdb's copy holds only in-frame clones and misses some; the assay was immunoSEQ multiplex PCR. The sample comprises some 2,000,000 clones, roughly 95% of which are singletons, and less than 0.15% rests with the top ten. The TCR comes from a man between 18 and 35 years old in good health. Sequencing used naive CD4+ T cells sorted from blood. Specified subset: CD45RA+ positively selected.

The CDR3 loop reads CASRKIAGVGDTQYF. CDR3 bases: TGTGCCAGCAGGAAAATAGCGGGAGTTGGAGATACGCAGTATTTT. The chain employs TRBV7-9 and TRBJ2-3; 9 bases are a match to TRBD2. Germline-derived CDR1 and CDR2 are SEHNR and FQNEAQ (reference sequence). V lost 6 bases, J lost 5 bases, and 9 bases stayed unmatched. This CDR3 region has 15 residues.